This entry concerns a single TCR beta chain. Germline CDR1 is MNHEY and CDR2 is SVGAGI. V was pared by 0 bases and J by 7 bases, with 9 bases between. The CDR3 covers 13 residues. This sample was taken from a study of T cell responses to AZD1222 COVID-19 vaccine. Method: immunoSEQ multiplex PCR; TCRdb's copy keeps in-frame clones and lacks some. The table lists roughly 150,000 clones, around 88% of them singletons. The source was peripheral blood, collected on day 0 of MenACWY control vaccination. V is TRBV6-5 and J is TRBJ1-1; D is unclear. The sequence was collected from an adult in good health. The CDR3 reads CASSYSDGNEAFF. In DNA form, the CDR3 reads TGTGCCAGCAGTTACTCGGACGGCAATGAAGCTTTCTTT.